These T cell receptor beta chains were read from a single sample in a study of blood T cell repertoires in COVID-19. Clones were read by immunoSEQ multiplex PCR, and TCRdb kept only the in-frame ones, dropping some. The table lists approximately 200,000 clones, approximately 81% of them singletons. Sequencing was done on a sample of PBMCs or T cells enriched from blood (not recorded which). The source of these receptors is a man aged 40-55 years who had recovered from COVID-19. CDR3s include the opening cysteine and the closing phenylalanine or tryptophan. The D gene is left open where the match is weak. Size is stated for part of the rows, as once, few or many counts, or as a class when the clone is expanded.

j_call d_call v_call clone_size cdr3_aa cdr3_nt
TRBJ2-5 - TRBV20-1 - CVPRVQETQYF TGCGTCCCCAGGGTCCAAGAGACCCAGTACTTC
TRBJ1-6 TRBD1 TRBV19 - CASSRRDRDNSPLHF TGTGCCAGTAGTCGCCGGGACAGGGATAATTCACCCCTCCACTTT
TRBJ2-7 - TRBV7-2 - CASSLETTSYEQYF TGTGCCAGCAGCTTAGAGACGACTAGCTACGAGCAGTACTTC
TRBJ1-1 - TRBV5-5 few CASSLAVSGATMNTEAFF TGTGCCAGCAGCTTGGCAGTCAGCGGGGCAACCATGAACACTGAAGCTTTCTTT
TRBJ2-7 TRBD2 TRBV9 - CASSGTNYSGRAFYEQYF TGTGCCAGCAGCGGAACGAACTATAGCGGGAGGGCCTTCTACGAGCAGTACTTC
TRBJ2-5 TRBD2 TRBV7-9 once CASSLAGTSGRGVQETQYF TGTGCCAGCAGCTTAGCGGGGACTAGCGGGAGAGGGGTACAAGAGACCCAGTACTTC
TRBJ2-7 TRBD2 TRBV5-4 - CASSPGGQGPYEQYF TGTGCCAGCAGCCCGGGGGGGCAGGGGCCCTACGAGCAGTACTTC
TRBJ1-2 - TRBV5-1 - CASSLAGYGYTF TGCGCCAGCAGCTTGGCAGGGTATGGCTACACCTTC
TRBJ2-5 - TRBV5-1 - CASSLSKGLETQYF TGCGCCAGCAGCTTGAGCAAGGGGCTTGAGACCCAGTACTTC
TRBJ1-5 - TRBV28 - CASSLQANQPQHF TGTGCCAGCAGCCTTCAGGCTAATCAGCCCCAGCATTTT
TRBJ1-1 TRBD1 TRBV7-2 - CASSFSGQVAEAFF TGTGCCAGCAGCTTTTCGGGACAGGTGGCTGAAGCTTTCTTT
TRBJ1-2 - TRBV19 - CASSSGGVTTF TGTGCCAGTAGCTCTGGGGGGGTAACCACCTTC
TRBJ2-2 - TRBV7-7 once CASSLAQNTGELFF TGTGCTAGCAGCTTAGCACAGAACACCGGGGAGCTGTTTTTT
TRBJ2-3 TRBD2 TRBV9 - CASSVGSSGRTDTQYF TGTGCCAGCAGCGTAGGCTCTAGCGGGCGCACAGATACGCAGTATTTT
TRBJ2-7 TRBD1 TRBV5-8 few CASSWTGGYEQYF TGTGCCAGCAGCTGGACAGGGGGATACGAGCAGTACTTC
TRBJ2-1 - TRBV11-3 - CASSFTRSGSPSYNEQFF TGTGCCAGCAGCTTCACGAGGTCCGGGAGCCCCTCCTACAATGAGCAGTTCTTC
TRBJ2-7 - TRBV27 - CASSRDSASGEQYF TGTGCCAGCAGCCGGGACTCCGCCTCGGGCGAGCAGTACTTC
TRBJ1-6 TRBD1 TRBV25-1 - CASRGGTGLSYNSPLHF TGTGCCAGCAGGGGGGGGACAGGGTTGTCCTATAATTCACCCCTCCACTTT
TRBJ1-5 TRBD1 TRBV3-1/TRBV3-2 - CASSEGTGSQPQHF TGTGCCAGCAGCGAAGGGACAGGTAGTCAGCCCCAGCATTTT
TRBJ1-2 - TRBV4-3 - CASSQDAGIYGYTF TGCGCCAGCAGCCAAGATGCAGGGATCTATGGCTACACCTTC
TRBJ1-6 - TRBV4-3 few CASSPKAGINSPLHF TGCGCCAGCAGCCCGAAGGCAGGGATTAATTCACCCCTCCACTTT
TRBJ2-3 - TRBV7-9 - CASSFGVNRDTQYF TGTGCCAGCAGCTTCGGGGTTAACAGAGATACGCAGTATTTT
TRBJ1-3 TRBD1 TRBV27 - CASSYRGGNTIYF TGTGCCAGCAGTTACAGGGGTGGAAACACCATATATTTT
TRBJ2-4 TRBD2 TRBV2 once CASSESGGKRNFQYF TGTGCCAGCAGTGAAAGCGGGGGAAAAAGGAATTTTCAGTACTTC
TRBJ2-7 TRBD2 TRBV28 - CACSGRAEEQYF TGTGCCTGTAGCGGGAGGGCCGAAGAGCAGTACTTC
TRBJ2-7 TRBD2 TRBV30 - CAWSPASGIEQYF TGTGCCTGGAGTCCTGCTAGCGGGATCGAGCAGTACTTC
TRBJ2-7 TRBD2 TRBV5-8 - CASSWGSGSYEQYF TGTGCCAGCAGCTGGGGGAGCGGGAGCTACGAGCAGTACTTC
TRBJ2-3 TRBD2 TRBV18 - CASSPFTSGTRGADTQYF TGTGCCAGCTCACCTTTTACTAGCGGGACGAGGGGCGCAGATACGCAGTATTTT
TRBJ2-2 - TRBV7-3 - CASSDGGGVTGELFF TGTGCCAGCAGTGACGGGGGAGGAGTTACCGGGGAGCTGTTTTTT